Listed below are T cell receptor beta chains from one sample, sequenced in a study of T cell changes during pregnancy in multiple sclerosis. The repertoire was sequenced with immunoSEQ multiplex PCR; TCRdb's copy has only in-frame clones and lacks some. The sample holds about 46,000 clones, 75% to 95% seen once. The sample here was CD8+ T cells from peripheral blood mononuclear cells, taken in the second trimester of pregnancy. Every receptor here comes from a female donor with multiple sclerosis, enrolled in a pregnancy study. Both conserved end residues are part of each CDR3. Fields, in order: V gene, D gene, clone size, CDR3 length, J gene, CDR3 DNA, CDR3 protein. A D gene is named only where the DNA matches it firmly. Size values are once, few and many counts, or a class for expanded clones, and some rows have none.

TRBV19	NA	NA	14	TRBJ2-5	TGTGCCAGTAGACCTAACGGGGGACAAGAGACCCAGTACTTC	CASRPNGGQETQYF
TRBV5-4	NA	NA	17	TRBJ1-2	TGTGCCAGCAGCCCTGGAGAGGGGGGGGGCGCTAACTATGGCTACACCTTC	CASSPGEGGGANYGYTF
TRBV7-6	NA	NA	17	TRBJ2-6	TGTGCCAGCAGCATGTGTGACTCACAAAGTCGGGCCAACGTCCTGACTTTC	CASSMCDSQSRANVLTF
TRBV5-1	NA	NA	15	TRBJ1-2	TGCGCCAGCAGCCTGGGACTGGGGGGACTTTATGGCTACACCTTC	CASSLGLGGLYGYTF
TRBV9	NA	NA	14	TRBJ2-2	TGTGCCAGCAGCCCACGCGTGAACACCGGGGAGCTGTTTTTT	CASSPRVNTGELFF
TRBV25-1	NA	NA	12	TRBJ2-7	TGTGCCAGCAGTGAATCAGGGGATGAGCAGTACTTC	CASSESGDEQYF
TRBV7-2	NA	NA	14	TRBJ1-1	TGTGCCAGCAGCCCAACAGGGAGGGGGACTGAAGCTTTCTTT	CASSPTGRGTEAFF
TRBV27	NA	NA	13	TRBJ1-2	TGTGCCAGCAGTTTATCAGGGGTTTATGGCTACACCTTC	CASSLSGVYGYTF
TRBV25-1	NA	NA	14	TRBJ1-5	TGTGCCAGCAGTGGGAGCGGTGGAAGTCAGCCCCAGCATTTT	CASSGSGGSQPQHF
TRBV21-1	NA	NA	19	TRBJ1-1	TGTGCCAGCAGCAAAGGGGGACAGGGCGGACCTGAGTTGAACACTGAAGCTTTCTTT	CASSKGGQGGPELNTEAFF
TRBV7-2	TRBD1	NA	16	TRBJ2-3	TGTGCCAGCAGCTTAAGGTCGACAGGGGGTCTTGATACGCAGTATTTT	CASSLRSTGGLDTQYF
TRBV7-9	NA	few	13	TRBJ1-1	TGTGCCAGCGGCGAACGGGGTTGGCCTGAAGCTTTCTTT	CASGERGWPEAFF
TRBV4-1	NA	NA	15	TRBJ1-3	TGCGCCAGCAGCCCCACAGGCCCCTCTGGAAACACCATATATTTT	CASSPTGPSGNTIYF
TRBV7-6	TRBD2	NA	18	TRBJ2-5	TGTGCCAGCAGCTTACTTCAACTACTAGCGGGGGGGAAAGAGACCCAGTACTTC	CASSLLQLLAGGKETQYF
TRBV9	TRBD2	NA	18	TRBJ2-2	TGTGCCAGCAGCGTAGGGGACTATTTAGGGGTGAACACCGGGGAGCTGTTTTTT	CASSVGDYLGVNTGELFF
TRBV11-2	NA	NA	8	TRBJ2-3	TGTGCCAGCCCTATCCAGTATTTT	CASPIQYF
TRBV27	NA	NA	14	TRBJ2-7	TGTGCCAGCAGTTTACCAGGCAGCTCCTACGAGCAGTACTTC	CASSLPGSSYEQYF
TRBV11-2	TRBD2	NA	14	TRBJ2-3	TGTGCCAGCAGCTTCATGCGGGAGGGGGATACGCAGTATTTT	CASSFMREGDTQYF
TRBV5-6	NA	NA	14	TRBJ1-1	TGTGCCAGCAGCTTGGCACAGATGAACACTGAAGCTTTCTTT	CASSLAQMNTEAFF
TRBV6-5	NA	NA	13	TRBJ1-2	TGTGCCAGCAGTCCGGGGGGAGTCGATGGCTACACCTTC	CASSPGGVDGYTF
TRBV13	NA	few	15	TRBJ1-1	TGTGCCAGCAGCTTAGAGGGACACACAAACACTGAAGCTTTCTTT	CASSLEGHTNTEAFF
TRBV5-5	TRBD1	NA	15	TRBJ2-7	TGTGCCAGCAGCTTGGAGGACAGGGGGCTGGGGGAGCAGTACTTC	CASSLEDRGLGEQYF
TRBV5-6	NA	NA	14	TRBJ1-5	TGTGCCAGCAGCTTGCTCAGGGGCAATCAGCCCCAGCATTTT	CASSLLRGNQPQHF
TRBV7-3	NA	NA	13	TRBJ1-1	TGTGCCAGCAGCTCTCTTTCGAACACTGAAGCTTTCTTT	CASSSLSNTEAFF
TRBV7-9	NA	NA	16	TRBJ1-2	TGTGCCAGCAGCAAAACCGACAGGCTTCCCAACTATGGCTACACCTTC	CASSKTDRLPNYGYTF
TRBV9	NA	NA	13	TRBJ1-2	TGTGCCAGCAGCGAGGGGGGGGCCTATGGCTACACCTTC	CASSEGGAYGYTF
TRBV4-2	NA	NA	14	TRBJ2-5	TGTGCCAGCAGCCAAGAGGCGGGAACGGAGACCCAGTACTTC	CASSQEAGTETQYF
TRBV4-2	NA	NA	15	TRBJ1-1	TGTGCCAGCAGCCAGCAACGCGGGGTGAACACTGAAGCTTTCTTT	CASSQQRGVNTEAFF
TRBV10-3	NA	NA	17	TRBJ2-1	TGTGCCATCAGTGAGTCGATGGGGGCGGTGGGGTACAATGAGCAGTTCTTC	CAISESMGAVGYNEQFF
TRBV9	NA	NA	13	TRBJ2-5	TGTGCCAGCAGCGGCAGGGTTCAAGAGACCCAGTACTTC	CASSGRVQETQYF
TRBV7-9	NA	NA	12	TRBJ2-1	TGTGCCAGCAGCTTATTCGACAATGAGCAGTTCTTC	CASSLFDNEQFF
TRBV4-1	TRBD1	NA	17	TRBJ2-2	TGCGCCAGCAGCCAACCTCGGACAGGGGGATACACCGGGGAGCTGTTTTTT	CASSQPRTGGYTGELFF
TRBV7-9	NA	NA	14	TRBJ2-3	TGTGCCAGCAGCTCCCCCGAGGGACTTAGTACGCAGTATTTT	CASSSPEGLSTQYF
TRBV4-1	TRBD1	NA	13	TRBJ1-2	TGCGCCAGCTGGGACAGAGATAACTATGGCTACACCTTC	CASWDRDNYGYTF
TRBV9	TRBD1	NA	16	TRBJ1-3	TGTGCCAGCAGCGTCGACAGGGGGCTTGCTGGAAACACCATATATTTT	CASSVDRGLAGNTIYF
TRBV25-1	TRBD1	once	12	TRBJ1-2	TGTGCCAGCAGACAGGGGTTTCATGGCTACACCTTC	CASRQGFHGYTF
TRBV19	TRBD2	NA	15	TRBJ2-7	TGTGCCAGTAGTATGGCGGCGGGGGGTCCCTACGAGCAGTACTTC	CASSMAAGGPYEQYF
TRBV6-1	TRBD1	NA	14	TRBJ2-1	TGTGCCAGCAGCCTCGACAGGGTCGGGGATGAGCAGTTCTTC	CASSLDRVGDEQFF
TRBV7-6	TRBD2	NA	15	TRBJ2-1	TGTGCCAGCAGCTTGACTAGCGGGGGGGCCGATGAGCAGTTCTTC	CASSLTSGGADEQFF
TRBV14	NA	NA	14	TRBJ1-5	TGTGCCAGCAGCCTCAGGGGAGGCAATCAGCCCCAGCATTTT	CASSLRGGNQPQHF
TRBV7-9	TRBD1	NA	16	TRBJ1-1	TGTGCCAGCCTCCCCCCGTCGGGACAGGGGCAAAATGAAGCTTTCTTT	CASLPPSGQGQNEAFF
TRBV6-1	NA	NA	15	TRBJ2-5	TGTGCCAGCAGTGAACTTAGAGGTTGGTCCGAGACCCAGTACTTC	CASSELRGWSETQYF
TRBV9	NA	few	13	TRBJ1-1	TGTGCCAGCAGCGTAGAAGATGAAGCCGAAGCTTTCTTT	CASSVEDEAEAFF
TRBV7-9	NA	once	14	TRBJ1-1	TGTGCCAGCAGCCCCCATACGGGGGGTACTGAAGCTTTCTTT	CASSPHTGGTEAFF
TRBV11-1	NA	NA	16	TRBJ2-2	TGTGCCAGCAGCTTAGCGGGGACCAGGGGTTCCGGGGAGCTGTTTTTT	CASSLAGTRGSGELFF
TRBV6-6	NA	NA	15	TRBJ1-1	TGTGCCAGCAGTTACGTGCAGGGTATGAACACTGAAGCTTTCTTT	CASSYVQGMNTEAFF
TRBV6-5	NA	NA	15	TRBJ1-1	TGTGCCAGCAGGAATAGGGACACCATAGTCCCTGAAGCTTTCTTT	CASRNRDTIVPEAFF
TRBV7-9	TRBD1	NA	14	TRBJ1-1	TGTGCCAGCAGGTGGACAGGGGGTTTCTCTGAAGCTTTCTTT	CASRWTGGFSEAFF
TRBV5-6	TRBD1	NA	14	TRBJ2-7	TGTGCCAGCAGCTTGGGGACAGGGGTCTACGAGCAGTACTTC	CASSLGTGVYEQYF
TRBV7-9	NA	NA	17	TRBJ2-1	TGTGCCAGCAGCCCCCTTTTCCTGGGGCCCTCCTACAATGAGCAGTTCTTC	CASSPLFLGPSYNEQFF
TRBV4-3	NA	NA	15	TRBJ1-1	TGCGCCAGCAGCCAAGACGGGGGATCGAACACTGAAGCTTTCTTT	CASSQDGGSNTEAFF
TRBV5-5	NA	few	16	TRBJ2-7	TGTGCCAGCAGCCAAACTGAGGAGTTACCCTCCTACGAGCAGTACTTC	CASSQTEELPSYEQYF
TRBV19	NA	NA	15	TRBJ1-1	TGTGCCAGTAGTATAGGGGCAGGGATAGATACTGAAGCTTTCTTT	CASSIGAGIDTEAFF
TRBV9	TRBD1	NA	11	TRBJ2-1	TGTGCCAGCAGCGGGGGACAGGAGCAGTTCTTC	CASSGGQEQFF
TRBV16	TRBD1	NA	14	TRBJ1-2	TGTGCCAGCAGCCAGACCGGGACAGGGGGCGGCTACACCTTC	CASSQTGTGGGYTF